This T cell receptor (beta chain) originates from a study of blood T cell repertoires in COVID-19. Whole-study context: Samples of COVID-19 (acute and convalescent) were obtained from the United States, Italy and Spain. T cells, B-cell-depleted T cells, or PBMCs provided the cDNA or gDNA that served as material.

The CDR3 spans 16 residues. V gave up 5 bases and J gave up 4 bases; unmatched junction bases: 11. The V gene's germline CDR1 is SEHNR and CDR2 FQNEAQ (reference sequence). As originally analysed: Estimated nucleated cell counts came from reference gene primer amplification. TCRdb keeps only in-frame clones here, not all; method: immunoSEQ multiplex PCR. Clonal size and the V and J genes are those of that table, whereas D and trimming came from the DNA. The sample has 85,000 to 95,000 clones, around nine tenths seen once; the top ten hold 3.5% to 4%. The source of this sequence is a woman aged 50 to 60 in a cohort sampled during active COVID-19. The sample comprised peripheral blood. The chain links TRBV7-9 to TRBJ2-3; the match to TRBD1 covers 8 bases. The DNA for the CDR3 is TGTGCCAGCAGCAGTGGGGCAGGGGGCGTTTCAGATACGCAGTATTTT. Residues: CASSSGAGGVSDTQYF.